One sample yielded the 24 T cell receptor beta chains listed below, sequenced in a study of identical twins. TCRdb reanalysed the 5' RACE reads using MiXCR and keeps one entry per CDR3 protein. The data show some 1,700,000 distinct CDR3 sequences, around 29% seen once. What was sequenced was cord blood. These receptors originate from a newborn girl in good health.

The chain joins TRBV5-1 to TRBJ2-2; TRBD1 aligns across 8 bases. Germline trimming cut 9 bases from V and 5 bases from J; bases unmatched to any gene: 12. This CDR3 has 15 residues. Germline V gene data show CDR1 as SGHRS and CDR2 as YFSETQ. CDR3 protein: CATTPGQATTGELFF. The DNA for the CDR3 is TGCGCCACCACACCGGGACAGGCCACTACCGGGGAGCTGTTTTTT.

The genes are TRBV28 and TRBJ2-4; possibly TRBD1 for D (6 bases). The tail of the sequence fits TRBJ2-7 better, so the J call may be wrong. Germline V gene lookup returns CDR1 MDHEN and CDR2 SYDVKM. The CDR3 length is 14 residues. The CDR3 spells CATKLGQSRYEQYF. For the CDR3, the DNA is TGTGCCACCAAATTAGGACAGTCACGCTACGAGCAGTACTTC.

Worth noting for this clonotype: Compared with germline, one end of the junction differs, possibly owing to a read error. V usage is TRBV28 and J usage is TRBJ2-4; 11 bases agree with TRBD1. The J call could be wrong; TRBJ2-7 is a better fit for the DNA end. Germline assignment: CDR1 MDHEN and CDR2 SYDVKM. CDR3 length equals 15 residues. The CDR3 coding sequence is TGTGTCAGCAGTTTACCCGGGACAGGGGGCTACGAGCAGTACTTC. Translation: CVSSLPGTGGYEQYF.

Of note for this clonotype: A much bigger clone sits one base away, suggesting this may be a read error. This chain connects TRBV27 to TRBJ2-3; possible D gene TRBD1, 5 bases. Per germline, CDR1 MNHEY and CDR2 SMNVEV (reference sequence). The V and J ends lost 2 bases and 2 bases respectively, with 14 bases between them. This CDR3 region has 16 residues. The DNA of the CDR3 is TGTGCCAGCAGTTTAGGGGCCCTCGGCTTCACAGATACGCAGTATTTT. Translated, it gives CASSLGALGFTDTQYF.

Details on this clonotype: One junction end disagrees with the germline gene, perhaps due to a read error. The chain employs TRBV5-1 and TRBJ2-5; D is undetermined. Germline CDR1 is SGHRS and CDR2 is YFSETQ. CDR3 length: 12 residues. Here the CDR3 reads CAGSLLAETQYF. The CDR3 region has the DNA TGCGCCGGCAGCTTGTTAGCCGAGACCCAGTACTTC.

The J gene is TRBJ2-3, the V gene TRBV14, with 7 bases fitting TRBD2. Germline CDR1 and CDR2: SGHDN and FVKESK. The CDR3 runs to 16 residues. V was clipped by 1 base and J by 1 base; unmatched bases: 5. The CDR3 sequence is CASSQGAGKGTDTQYF. CDR3 bases: TGTGCCAGCAGCCAAGGAGCGGGAAAGGGCACAGATACGCAGTATTTT.

This chain joins TRBV27 and TRBJ1-1; D not resolved. Germline lookup yields CDR1 MNHEY and CDR2 SMNVEV (reference sequence). The CDR3 totals 15 residues. Trimming took 5 bases from V and 0 from J, leaving 13 bases between them. Written as DNA, the CDR3 is TGTGCCAGCAGTCCGAGGCCGGTGATGAACACTGAAGCTTTCTTT. Its translation is CASSPRPVMNTEAFF.

The sample holds many counts of this clonotype. The gene calls are TRBV12-3 or TRBV12-4 and TRBJ2-5; 10 bases map to TRBD1. The CDR3 sequence is 15 residues long. V lost 3 bases, J lost 4 bases, and 5 bases stayed unmatched. The CDR3 DNA reads TGTGCCAGCAGTTTGAGACAGGGGGCTTTAGAGACCCAGTACTTC. Its translation is CASSLRQGALETQYF.

This rearrangement joins TRBV20-1 to TRBJ1-6, with 7 bases aligning to TRBD1. The CDR3 is made up of 13 amino acids. In germline, CDR1 is DFQATT, CDR2 SNEGSKA (reference sequence). CDR3 loop: CSVWDRVGSPLHF. The CDR3, as DNA: TGCAGCGTCTGGGACAGAGTTGGATCACCCCTCCACTTT.

CDR3 sequence reads: CATSRDHGAEAFF. The CDR3 DNA follows: TGTGCCACCAGCAGAGATCACGGTGCTGAAGCTTTCTTT. The rearrangement joins TRBV15 to TRBJ1-1; no clear D gene. Germline lookup yields CDR1 LNHNV and CDR2 YYDKDF (reference sequence). CDR3 size: 13 residues. V was cut by 0 bases and J by 6 bases, with 8 bases left in between.

This clonotype was picked up many times. This rearrangement joins TRBV3-1 to TRBJ1-2; D call uncertain. This CDR3 contains 13 residues. Trimming shortened V by 1 base and J by 4 bases, and 7 bases separated the two germline ends. Germline CDR1 LGHDT, CDR2 YNNKEL (reference sequence). Here the CDR3 DNA reads TGTGCCAGCAGCCAAGCCGACTCCTATGGCTACACCTTC. Its translation: CASSQADSYGYTF.

The V gene is TRBV5-6, the J gene TRBJ1-1, with TRBD1 matching 7 bases. Germline values: CDR1 SGHDT, CDR2 YYEEEE. V trimming: 3 bases; J trimming: 3 bases; junction bases outside the gene matches: 8. The CDR3 length is 15 residues. CDR3 in DNA: TGTGCCAGCAGCTCCTTGACAGGGCTGGACACTGAAGCTTTCTTT. Translating it yields CASSSLTGLDTEAFF. Full variable domain (rest looked up from reference TRBV5-6 and TRBJ1-1): DAGVTQSPTHLIKTRGQQVTLRCSPKSGHDTVSWYQQALGQGPQFIFQYYEEEERQRGNFPDRFSGHQFPNYSSELNVNALLLGDSALYLCASSSLTGLDTEAFFGQGTRLTVV.

This clonotype was picked up many times. The rearrangement uses TRBV4-1 and TRBJ1-2; D remains unclear. Per the germline V gene, CDR1 is MGHRA and CDR2 is YSYEKL. The CDR3 is 14 amino acids. V lost 1 base to trimming and J lost 7 bases, with 13 bases between them. CDR3 bases: TGCGCCAGCAGCCAAGCTCCCAGGTCGCTTGGCTACACCTTC. Translation gives CASSQAPRSLGYTF.

The genes are TRBV7-2 and TRBJ2-4; no clear D. This CDR3 is 15 amino acids long. The germline V gene has CDR1 SGHTA and CDR2 FQGNSA. V was shortened by 1 base and J by 2 bases, with 9 bases between the two germline ends. The DNA for the CDR3 is TGTGCCAGCAGCTTAGTAATCGGAACCAAAAACATTCAGTACTTC. Protein sequence: CASSLVIGTKNIQYF.

In regard to this clonotype: One end of the junction varies from germline; a read error may be responsible. The CDR3: CASSLAVGNAIYF. The CDR3 coding sequence is TGTGCCAGCAGTTTAGCGGTCGGAAACGCCATATATTTT. The chain combines TRBV12-3 or TRBV12-4 with TRBJ1-3; unclear D gene. The CDR3 covers 13 residues.

This clonotype has a handful of counts. The gene calls are TRBV29-1 and TRBJ1-2; D is undetermined. This CDR3 is built from 13 residues. The germline V gene has CDR1 SQVTM and CDR2 ANQGSEA. Trimming pared 7 bases from V and 1 base from J, leaving 13 bases between. CDR3 sequence (DNA): TGCAGCGCTGGTCCTCTGGTTAACTATGGCTACACCTTC. Its protein is CSAGPLVNYGYTF.

This clonotype was found a few times. The chain combines TRBV20-1 with TRBJ2-3; 9 bases map to TRBD2. The CDR3 has 15 residues. The junction had 7 bases not matched to a gene; V was cut back by 1 base and J by 5 bases. Germline-derived CDR1 and CDR2 are DFQATT and SNEGSKA (reference sequence). CDR3 DNA: TGCAGTGCTAGAGGCCCTAGCGGGGTGATAGATACGCAGTATTTT. It translates to CSARGPSGVIDTQYF.

The chain is built from TRBV7-2 and TRBJ2-4; 7 bases map to TRBD2. The end of the DNA is better explained by TRBJ2-7, so the J call may be wrong. CDR3 length equals 15 residues. Germline CDR1 is SGHTA and CDR2 is FQGNSA. Here the CDR3 reads CASSLWGLSLYEQYF. The CDR3 DNA follows: TGTGCCAGCAGCTTATGGGGACTATCCCTCTACGAGCAGTACTTC.

This chain joins TRBV7-2 and TRBJ2-4, with D tentatively TRBD2 (5 bases). CDR3 size: 17 residues. V gave up 1 base and J gave up 3 bases, with 16 bases separating them. The V gene's germline CDR1 is SGHTA and CDR2 FQGNSA. This CDR3 is CASSLDPGYGGKNIQYF. The CDR3 DNA reads as TGTGCCAGCAGCTTAGATCCGGGATATGGAGGCAAAAACATTCAGTACTTC.

The sample holds a few counts of this clonotype. The chain joins TRBV20-1 to TRBJ1-2; D is uncertain. The CDR3 covers 15 residues. Germline values: CDR1 DFQATT, CDR2 SNEGSKA (reference sequence). With 0 bases removed from V and 2 bases from J, the gap between germline ends came to 13 bases. The chain's CDR3 is CSARDTSVLNYGYTF. In nucleotides, the CDR3 is TGCAGTGCTAGAGATACCTCCGTCCTCAACTATGGCTACACCTTC.

V usage is TRBV27 and J usage is TRBJ2-1, with D possibly being TRBD2 (5 bases). Trimming pared 2 bases from V and 8 bases from J, leaving 16 bases between. This CDR3 comprises 15 residues. Germline-derived CDR1 and CDR2 are MNHEY and SMNVEV (reference sequence). The CDR3 region has the DNA TGTGCCAGCAGTTTAGCGTCTCGGCGGGCTCATGAGCAGTTCTTC. It encodes CASSLASRRAHEQFF.

On this clonotype itself: At one end the junction does not follow the germline gene, possibly because of a read error. The rearrangement links TRBV7-2 to TRBJ2-1; 9 bases fit TRBD2. Germline CDR1 and CDR2: SGHTA and FQGNSA. This CDR3 contains 15 residues. The CDR3 DNA reads TGTGCCTGCAGTCAGACTAGCGGTATATACAATGAGCAGTTCTTC. Encoded protein: CACSQTSGIYNEQFF. Full variable domain (rest looked up from reference TRBV7-2 and TRBJ2-1): GAGVSQSPSNKVTEKGKDVELRCDPISGHTALYWYRQSLGQGLEFLIYFQGNSAPDKSGLPSDRFSAERTGGSVSTLTIQRTQQEDSAVYLCACSQTSGIYNEQFFGPGTRLTVL.

The chain combines TRBV10-3 with TRBJ2-6, with D perhaps given as TRBD1 or TRBD2 (5 bases each). The CDR3 has 18 residues. V lost 2 bases to trimming and J lost 4 bases, with 18 bases between them. Germline CDR1 ENHRY, CDR2 SYGVKD. Written as DNA, the CDR3 is TGTGCCATCAGTGAGGGGCAGGGACGGATTAGGGGGGCCAACGTCCTGACTTTC. Its translation: CAISEGQGRIRGANVLTF.

This clonotype was seen more than once but under ten times. The rearrangement joins TRBV2 to TRBJ2-5; 7 bases line up with TRBD1. Germline V lookup: CDR1 SNHLY, CDR2 FYNNEI. J gave up 9 bases and V 10 bases, and 17 bases lay outside the gene matches. The CDR3 is 14 residues long. The CDR3 region is CATRLSRDRASQYF. The DNA of the CDR3 is TGTGCCACCAGGTTGTCTCGAGACAGGGCCTCCCAGTACTTC.